This T cell receptor beta chain derives from a study of Ad26.COV2.S vaccination and SARS-CoV-2 variants. The overall study: Intramuscularly, Ad26.COV2.S was given either once or twice, 56 days apart. Study-level findings and limits: The breadth of spike-specific CD8+ and CD4+ T cell responses after vaccination was reportedly substantial. Non-spike TCR breadth was similar in vaccine and placebo recipients. People who got the vaccine had more spike-specific TCR breadth than people who got placebo.

This sample's treatment: about 20 received Ad26.COV2.S at low or high dose, single or two shots; 5 received placebo; per-sample allocation not given. The study sampled participants on day 63 after the first vaccine or placebo injection. For this clone: What it recognizes is unknown.

Clones were sequenced by immunoSEQ multiplex PCR, and TCRdb holds only the in-frame ones, with some missing. This table holds some 300,000 clones, about 82% found once. The CDR3 sequence is 14 residues long. Trimming took 2 bases from V and 8 from J; bases not matched to a gene: 6. Per the germline V gene, CDR1 is MNHEY and CDR2 is SMNVEV (reference sequence). V and J are TRBV27 and TRBJ2-5; 9 bases are a match to TRBD1. Material: peripheral blood, obtained in a trial of Ad26.COV2.S vaccine versus placebo. The receptor comes from a person aged 18-60 years who received the Ad26.COV2.S COVID-19 vaccine or a placebo. CDR3 loop: CASSLKQGANTQYF. CDR3 bases: TGTGCCAGCAGTTTAAAACAGGGGGCGAATACCCAGTACTTC.